These T cell receptor beta chains were read from a single sample in a study of Ad26.COV2.S vaccination and SARS-CoV-2 variants. Assay used: immunoSEQ multiplex PCR; TCRdb lists only in-frame clones, some missing. The sample holds some 250,000 clones; 88% are singletons and the top ten take approximately 11%. The source was peripheral blood, collected in a trial of Ad26.COV2.S vaccine versus placebo. Every receptor here comes from a person aged 18-65 years who received the Ad26.COV2.S COVID-19 vaccine or a placebo. Both conserved end residues are part of each CDR3. The D gene is left open where the match is weak. Clone size, where shown, is once, few, many, or a class for clones that have expanded.

d_call	clone_size	v_call	j_call	cdr3_aa	cdr3_nt
-	-	TRBV11-2	TRBJ2-7	CASSFTGAGEQYF	TGTGCCAGCAGCTTTACAGGGGCGGGGGAGCAGTACTTC
-	-	TRBV2	TRBJ2-2	CASSPMGAGLRTGELFF	TGTGCCAGCAGCCCGATGGGGGCGGGGCTACGCACCGGGGAGCTGTTTTTT
-	-	TRBV19	TRBJ1-1	CASIGGFASNTEAFF	TGTGCCAGTATTGGGGGGTTTGCCTCGAACACTGAAGCTTTCTTT
-	-	TRBV6-1	TRBJ2-7	CASSEWPVEEQYF	TGTGCCAGCAGTGAATGGCCCGTCGAGGAGCAGTACTTC
-	-	TRBV4-3	TRBJ2-5	CASSQDADSRETQYF	TGCGCCAGCAGCCAAGATGCCGACAGCCGGGAGACCCAGTACTTC
-	-	TRBV5-6	TRBJ1-5	CASSPQGSNQPQHF	TGTGCCAGCAGCCCACAGGGTAGCAATCAGCCCCAGCATTTT
TRBD2	once	TRBV7-8	TRBJ2-7	CASSSTILAGGRAYEQYF	TGTGCCAGCAGCTCCACGATCCTAGCGGGGGGGCGGGCCTACGAGCAGTACTTC
-	-	TRBV27	TRBJ1-1	CASSLTGVTEAFF	TGTGCCAGCAGTTTAACGGGGGTTACTGAAGCTTTCTTT
-	-	TRBV5-1	TRBJ2-7	CASSLAGSAIYEQYF	TGCGCCAGCAGCTTGGCAGGCTCAGCGATCTACGAGCAGTACTTC
-	-	TRBV6-5	TRBJ2-2	CASSPKGGGTGELFF	TGTGCCAGCAGCCCCAAGGGTGGGGGGACCGGGGAGCTGTTTTTT
-	-	TRBV19	TRBJ2-5	CASSIDGTETQYF	TGTGCCAGTAGTATCGACGGAACGGAGACCCAGTACTTC
-	once	TRBV4-2	TRBJ2-1	CASSPSGVTYNEQFF	TGTGCCAGCAGCCCGTCGGGGGTCACCTACAATGAGCAGTTCTTC
TRBD1	-	TRBV5-1	TRBJ2-7	CASSREGAFSYEQYF	TGCGCCAGCAGCCGTGAGGGGGCCTTCTCCTACGAGCAGTACTTC
TRBD1	-	TRBV28	TRBJ2-6	CASSPGTGDGANVLTF	TGTGCCAGCAGTCCCGGGACAGGGGACGGGGCCAACGTCCTGACTTTC
TRBD2	-	TRBV15	TRBJ2-7	CATSRDVWTSGGARDLYEQYF	TGTGCCACCAGCAGAGATGTTTGGACTAGCGGGGGGGCGAGGGATTTGTACGAGCAGTACTTC
TRBD1	-	TRBV3-1/TRBV3-2	TRBJ2-1	CASSLLDRGFYNEQFF	TGTGCCAGCAGCCTGCTGGACAGGGGATTCTACAATGAGCAGTTCTTC
-	-	TRBV5-1	TRBJ2-1	CASSLGGAGLNEQFF	TGCGCCAGCAGCTTGGGGGGCGCCGGGCTGAATGAGCAGTTCTTC
TRBD1	-	TRBV7-2	TRBJ1-6	CASSAPGQGTYNSPLHF	TGTGCCAGCAGCGCCCCGGGACAGGGGACCTATAATTCACCCCTCCACTTT
-	-	TRBV30	TRBJ2-1	CAWSRRLSPSGDDEQFF	TGTGCCTGGAGTCGTCGGCTTAGCCCTTCGGGGGACGATGAGCAGTTCTTC
TRBD2	-	TRBV28	TRBJ2-7	CASNRGLAGDYEQYF	TGTGCCAGCAACCGAGGACTAGCGGGAGATTACGAGCAGTACTTC
-	-	TRBV28	TRBJ1-5	CASGTGVSQPQHF	TGTGCCAGCGGAACAGGCGTCAGTCAGCCCCAGCATTTT
-	-	TRBV28	TRBJ2-6	CASSSRGTGANVLTF	TGTGCCAGCAGTTCCCGTGGTACCGGGGCCAACGTCCTGACTTTC
TRBD2	-	TRBV11-2	TRBJ2-3	CASSFGGASDTQYF	TGTGCCAGCAGCTTCGGGGGGGCATCGGATACGCAGTATTTT
-	-	TRBV7-9	TRBJ2-1	CASSSGQRDEQFF	TGTGCCAGCAGCTCAGGCCAGAGGGATGAGCAGTTCTTC
-	-	TRBV12-3/TRBV12-4	TRBJ2-2	CASSLDTGELFF	TGTGCCAGCAGTTTGGACACCGGGGAGCTGTTTTTT
-	-	TRBV7-9	TRBJ2-2	CASSPVNTGELFF	TGTGCCAGCAGCCCCGTCAACACCGGGGAGCTGTTTTTT
-	-	TRBV28	TRBJ1-1	CASSLSQGRKAEAFF	TGTGCCAGCAGTTTAAGTCAGGGGAGGAAGGCTGAAGCTTTCTTT
-	few	TRBV28	TRBJ1-1	CASREGAAEAFF	TGTGCCAGCAGAGAAGGGGCCGCTGAAGCTTTCTTT
TRBD1	-	TRBV5-6	TRBJ2-7	CASSFTDRGYEQYF	TGTGCCAGCAGTTTCACGGACAGGGGGTATGAGCAGTACTTC
-	-	TRBV18	TRBJ1-6	CASSTDITVDSPLHF	TGTGCCAGCTCAACCGACATTACCGTCGATTCACCCCTCCACTTT
TRBD1	few	TRBV9	TRBJ1-4	CASSVRQGGEKLFF	TGTGCCAGCAGCGTCCGACAGGGTGGCGAAAAACTGTTTTTT
TRBD1	-	TRBV7-9	TRBJ1-6	CASSYAGQTNSPLHF	TGTGCCAGCAGCTATGCGGGACAGACTAATTCACCCCTCCACTTT
TRBD1	-	TRBV10-2	TRBJ2-5	CASSSQGGGTQYF	TGCGCCAGCAGTTCACAGGGGGGAGGGACCCAGTACTTC
-	-	TRBV11-2	TRBJ2-1	CASSLRATGDEQFF	TGTGCCAGCAGCTTAAGGGCCACGGGGGATGAGCAGTTCTTC
TRBD2	-	TRBV5-1	TRBJ2-5	CASSPGLAGGQETQYF	TGCGCCAGCAGCCCCGGACTAGCGGGGGGGCAGGAGACCCAGTACTTC
-	-	TRBV30	TRBJ2-3	CAWSVGSDMDTQYF	TGTGCCTGGAGCGTCGGGAGTGACATGGATACGCAGTATTTT
-	few	TRBV15	TRBJ1-6	CATSRGYNSPLHF	TGTGCCACCAGCAGGGGTTATAATTCACCCCTCCACTTT
-	-	TRBV9	TRBJ1-5	CASSPEAGDPNQPQHF	TGTGCCAGCAGCCCCGAGGCAGGGGACCCCAATCAGCCCCAGCATTTT
TRBD1	-	TRBV6-5	TRBJ2-3	CASSSDRGTDTQYF	TGTGCCAGCAGTTCCGACAGGGGCACAGATACGCAGTATTTT
-	-	TRBV12-3/TRBV12-4	TRBJ2-7	CASSFGSAYEQYF	TGTGCCAGCAGTTTTGGGTCCGCCTACGAGCAGTACTTC
-	-	TRBV5-1	TRBJ2-7	CASSPLGDGPIYEQYF	TGCGCCAGCAGCCCCCTTGGAGACGGCCCGATCTACGAGCAGTACTTC
-	-	TRBV3-1/TRBV3-2	TRBJ2-4	CASSQDPAGPKNIQYF	TGTGCCAGCAGCCAAGATCCTGCGGGGCCAAAAAACATTCAGTACTTC
-	-	TRBV7-8	TRBJ1-3	CASSLGPLASGNTIYF	TGTGCCAGCAGCTTAGGGCCCCTAGCAAGCGGAAACACCATATATTTT
TRBD2	-	TRBV30	TRBJ2-7	CAWRISGSEYF	TGTGCCTGGAGGATTAGCGGGAGCGAGTACTTC
-	-	TRBV2	TRBJ1-5	CASSDSQTNSNQPQHF	TGTGCCAGCAGTGATAGTCAGACTAATAGCAATCAGCCCCAGCATTTT
TRBD2	-	TRBV6-5	TRBJ2-4	CASSPGGGLEYF	TGTGCCAGCAGTCCTGGGGGGGGACTTGAGTACTTC
-	many	TRBV4-2	TRBJ1-4	CASSPDGRNEKLFF	TGTGCCAGCAGCCCGGACGGCCGTAATGAAAAACTGTTTTTT
-	-	TRBV10-3	TRBJ2-1	CAIMGGSNYNEQFF	TGTGCCATCATGGGCGGTTCCAACTACAATGAGCAGTTCTTC
TRBD1	once	TRBV27	TRBJ1-5	CASRGTGKVYRNQPQHF	TGTGCCAGCAGGGGGACAGGGAAAGTATATCGCAATCAGCCCCAGCATTTT
-	-	TRBV3-1/TRBV3-2	TRBJ1-5	CASSQDLGGNQPQHF	TGTGCCAGCAGCCAAGATCTAGGAGGGAATCAGCCCCAGCATTTT
-	-	TRBV6-5	TRBJ2-7	CASSRGGTPSYEQYF	TGTGCCAGCAGTAGGGGCGGGACACCTTCCTACGAGCAGTACTTC
TRBD2	-	TRBV19	TRBJ2-1	CASSISLAGGRTEQFF	TGTGCCAGTAGTATCTCACTAGCGGGAGGGCGGACAGAGCAGTTCTTC
-	-	TRBV12-1	TRBJ2-5	CASSFRDLTQYF	TGTGCCAGCAGCTTCCGCGATTTGACCCAGTACTTC